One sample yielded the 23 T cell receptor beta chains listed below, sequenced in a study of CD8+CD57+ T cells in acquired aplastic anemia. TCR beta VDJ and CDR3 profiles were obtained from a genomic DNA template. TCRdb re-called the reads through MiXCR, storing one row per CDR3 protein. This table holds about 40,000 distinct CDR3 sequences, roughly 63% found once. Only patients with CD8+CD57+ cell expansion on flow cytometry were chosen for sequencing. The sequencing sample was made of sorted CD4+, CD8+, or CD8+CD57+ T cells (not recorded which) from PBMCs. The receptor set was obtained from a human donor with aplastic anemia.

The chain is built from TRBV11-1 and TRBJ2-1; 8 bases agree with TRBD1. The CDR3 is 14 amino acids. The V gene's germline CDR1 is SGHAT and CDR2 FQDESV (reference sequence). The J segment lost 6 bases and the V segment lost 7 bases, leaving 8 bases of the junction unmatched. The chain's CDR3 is CASNGQGGGNEQFF. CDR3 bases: TGTGCCAGCAACGGACAGGGTGGAGGCAATGAGCAGTTCTTC.

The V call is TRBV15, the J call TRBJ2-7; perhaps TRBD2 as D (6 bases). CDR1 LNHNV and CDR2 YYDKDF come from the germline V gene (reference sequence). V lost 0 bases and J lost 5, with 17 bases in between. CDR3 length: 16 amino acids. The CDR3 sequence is CATSRDQLASFNEQYF. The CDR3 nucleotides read TGTGCCACCAGCAGAGATCAACTAGCTTCCTTCAACGAGCAGTACTTC.

CDR3 bases: TGCGCCAGCAGTGAGTCAGGGGTTGGCTACACCTTC. Its protein is CASSESGVGYTF. This chain connects TRBV10-2 to TRBJ1-2; tentative D call: TRBD1 (5 bases). In germline, CDR1 is WSHSY, CDR2 SAAADI. The V end lost 0 bases, the J end lost 7 bases, and 6 bases lay between the germline ends. CDR3 size: 12 residues.

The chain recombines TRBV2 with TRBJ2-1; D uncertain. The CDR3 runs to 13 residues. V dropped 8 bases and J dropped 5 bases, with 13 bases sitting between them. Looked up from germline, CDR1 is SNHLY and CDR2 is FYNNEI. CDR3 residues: CASSPSDHNEQFF. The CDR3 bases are TGTGCCAGCTCCCCTAGTGACCACAATGAGCAGTTCTTC. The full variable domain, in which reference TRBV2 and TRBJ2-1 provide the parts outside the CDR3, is EPEVTQTPSHQVTQMGQEVILRCVPISNHLYFYWYRQILGQKVEFLVSFYNNEISEKSEIFDDQFSVERPDGSNFTLKIRSTKLEDSAMYFCASSPSDHNEQFFGPGTRLTVL.

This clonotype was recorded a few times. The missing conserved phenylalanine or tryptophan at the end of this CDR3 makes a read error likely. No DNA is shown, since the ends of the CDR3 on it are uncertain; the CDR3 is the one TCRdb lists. The CDR3 protein is CATSRPTS. This rearrangement joins TRBV15 to TRBJ2-5; the D call of TRBD2 is as the table states it, not checked on the DNA. The CDR3 length is 8 residues, termini included. Germline CDR1 reads LNHNV; CDR2 reads YYDKDF (reference sequence).

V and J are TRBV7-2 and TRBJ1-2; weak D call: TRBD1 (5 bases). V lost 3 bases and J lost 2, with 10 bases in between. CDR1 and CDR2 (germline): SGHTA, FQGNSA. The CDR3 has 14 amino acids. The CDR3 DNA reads TGTGCCAGCAGCTTGAGGGGTGGGAACTATGGCTACACCTTC. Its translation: CASSLRGGNYGYTF. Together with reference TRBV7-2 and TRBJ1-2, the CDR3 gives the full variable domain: GAGVSQSPSNKVTEKGKDVELRCDPISGHTALYWYRQSLGQGLEFLIYFQGNSAPDKSGLPSDRFSAERTGGSVSTLTIQRTQQEDSAVYLCASSLRGGNYGYTFGSGTRLTVV.

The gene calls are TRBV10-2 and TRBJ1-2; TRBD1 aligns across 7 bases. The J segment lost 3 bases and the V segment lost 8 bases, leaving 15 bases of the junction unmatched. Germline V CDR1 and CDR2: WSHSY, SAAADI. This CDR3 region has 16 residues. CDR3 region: CASRDGTATPDYGYTF. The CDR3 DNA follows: TGCGCCAGCCGGGATGGGACAGCCACCCCGGACTATGGCTACACCTTC.

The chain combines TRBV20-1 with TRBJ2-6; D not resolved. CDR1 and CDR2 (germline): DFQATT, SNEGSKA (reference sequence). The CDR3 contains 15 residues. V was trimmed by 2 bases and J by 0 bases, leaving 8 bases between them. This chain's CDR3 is CSARQEPSGANVLTF. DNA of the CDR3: TGCAGTGCTAGACAGGAACCCTCTGGGGCCAACGTCCTGACTTTC.

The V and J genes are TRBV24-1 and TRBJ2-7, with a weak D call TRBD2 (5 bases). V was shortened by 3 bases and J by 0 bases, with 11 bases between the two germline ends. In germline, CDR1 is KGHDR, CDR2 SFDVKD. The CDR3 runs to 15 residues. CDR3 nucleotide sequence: TGTGCCACCAGTGATACCAGGACTGACTCCTACGAGCAGTACTTC. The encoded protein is CATSDTRTDSYEQYF.

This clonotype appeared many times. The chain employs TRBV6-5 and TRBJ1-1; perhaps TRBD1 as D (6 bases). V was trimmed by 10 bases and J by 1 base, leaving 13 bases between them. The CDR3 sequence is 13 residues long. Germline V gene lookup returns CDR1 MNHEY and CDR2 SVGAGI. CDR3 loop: CAIQRTENTEAFF. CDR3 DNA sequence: TGTGCCATCCAAAGGACAGAGAACACTGAAGCTTTCTTT.

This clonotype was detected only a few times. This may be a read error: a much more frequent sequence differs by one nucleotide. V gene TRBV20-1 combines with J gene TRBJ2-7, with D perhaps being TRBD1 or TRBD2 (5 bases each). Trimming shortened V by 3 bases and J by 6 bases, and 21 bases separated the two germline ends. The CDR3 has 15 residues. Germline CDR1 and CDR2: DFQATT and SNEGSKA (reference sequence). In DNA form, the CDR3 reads TGCAGTGCTAGGTTTCTGGGCCAGGATGGGGGCGAGCAGTACTTC. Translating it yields CSARFLGQDGGEQYF.

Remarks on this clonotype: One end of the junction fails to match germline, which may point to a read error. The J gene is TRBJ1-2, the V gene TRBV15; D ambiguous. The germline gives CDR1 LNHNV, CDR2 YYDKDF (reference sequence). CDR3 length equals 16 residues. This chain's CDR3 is CDTSRDLGQSPNGSTF. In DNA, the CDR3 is TGTGACACCAGCAGAGATCTAGGCCAGTCGCCAAATGGCTCCACCTTC.

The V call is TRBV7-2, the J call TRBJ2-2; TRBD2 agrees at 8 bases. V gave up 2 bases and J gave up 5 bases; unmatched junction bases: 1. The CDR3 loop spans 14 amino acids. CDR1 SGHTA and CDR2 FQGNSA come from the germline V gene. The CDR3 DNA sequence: TGTGCCAGCAGCTTAACGGGGGGGACCGGGGAGCTGTTTTTT. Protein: CASSLTGGTGELFF.

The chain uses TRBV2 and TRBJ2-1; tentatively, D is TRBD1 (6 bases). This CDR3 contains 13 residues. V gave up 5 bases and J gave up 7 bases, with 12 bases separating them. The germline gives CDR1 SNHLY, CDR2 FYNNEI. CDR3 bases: TGTGCCAGCAGTCAAAAACAGGGAAATGAGCAGTTCTTC. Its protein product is CASSQKQGNEQFF.

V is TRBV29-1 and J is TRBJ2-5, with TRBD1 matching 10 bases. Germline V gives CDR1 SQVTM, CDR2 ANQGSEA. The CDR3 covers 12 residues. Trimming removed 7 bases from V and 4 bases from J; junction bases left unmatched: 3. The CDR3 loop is CSGGQGPETQYF. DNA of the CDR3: TGCAGCGGGGGACAGGGGCCAGAGACCCAGTACTTC.

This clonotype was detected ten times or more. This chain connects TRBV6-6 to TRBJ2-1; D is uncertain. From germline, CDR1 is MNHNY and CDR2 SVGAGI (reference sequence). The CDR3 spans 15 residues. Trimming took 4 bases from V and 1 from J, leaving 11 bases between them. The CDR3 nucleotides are TGTGCCAGCAGTTTAAAGTTGACTTCCTACAATGAGCAGTTCTTC. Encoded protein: CASSLKLTSYNEQFF.

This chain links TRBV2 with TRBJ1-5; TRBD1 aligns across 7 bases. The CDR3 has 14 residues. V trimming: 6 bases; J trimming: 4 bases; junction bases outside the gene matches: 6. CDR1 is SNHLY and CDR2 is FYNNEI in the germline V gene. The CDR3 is CASRGTVENQPQHF. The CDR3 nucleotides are TGTGCCAGCAGAGGGACAGTCGAAAATCAGCCCCAGCATTTT.

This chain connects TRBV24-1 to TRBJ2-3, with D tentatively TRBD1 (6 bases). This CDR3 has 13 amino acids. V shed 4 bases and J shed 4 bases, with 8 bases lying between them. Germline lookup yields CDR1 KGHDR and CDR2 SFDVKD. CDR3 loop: CATSDWTADTQYF. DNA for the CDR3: TGTGCCACCAGTGACTGGACAGCAGATACGCAGTATTTT.

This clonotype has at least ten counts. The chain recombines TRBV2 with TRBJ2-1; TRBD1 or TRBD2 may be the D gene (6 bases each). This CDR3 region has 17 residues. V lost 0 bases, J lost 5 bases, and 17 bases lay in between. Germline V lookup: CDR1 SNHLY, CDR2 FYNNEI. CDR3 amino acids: CASSEATGLGGDNEQFF. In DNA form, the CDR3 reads TGTGCCAGCAGTGAAGCAACAGGGCTGGGAGGTGACAATGAGCAGTTCTTC. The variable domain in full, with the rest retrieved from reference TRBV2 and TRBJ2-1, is EPEVTQTPSHQVTQMGQEVILRCVPISNHLYFYWYRQILGQKVEFLVSFYNNEISEKSEIFDDQFSVERPDGSNFTLKIRSTKLEDSAMYFCASSEATGLGGDNEQFFGPGTRLTVL.

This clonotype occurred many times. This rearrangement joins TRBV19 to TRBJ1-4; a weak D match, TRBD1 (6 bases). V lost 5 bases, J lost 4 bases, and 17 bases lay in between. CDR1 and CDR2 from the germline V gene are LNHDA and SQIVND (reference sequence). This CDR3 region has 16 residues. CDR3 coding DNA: TGTGCCAGTAGTCTCTCAGGACAGCTCGATAATGAAAAACTGTTTTTT. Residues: CASSLSGQLDNEKLFF.

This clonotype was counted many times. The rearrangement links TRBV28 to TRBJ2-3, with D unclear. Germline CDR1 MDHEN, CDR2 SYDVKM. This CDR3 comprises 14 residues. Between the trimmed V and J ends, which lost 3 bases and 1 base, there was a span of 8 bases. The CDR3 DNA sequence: TGTGCCAGCAGTTTTCTGCAGGGCACAGATACGCAGTATTTT. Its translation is CASSFLQGTDTQYF.

Here the CDR3 reads CASSNRRNQPQHF. CDR3 coding DNA: TGTGCCAGTAGTAATAGAAGAAATCAGCCCCAGCATTTT. V is TRBV19 and J is TRBJ1-5, with D hard to call. CDR1 LNHDA and CDR2 SQIVND come from the germline V gene (reference sequence). The CDR3 runs to 13 residues. Trimming cost V 4 bases and J 4 bases, with 8 bases left between them.

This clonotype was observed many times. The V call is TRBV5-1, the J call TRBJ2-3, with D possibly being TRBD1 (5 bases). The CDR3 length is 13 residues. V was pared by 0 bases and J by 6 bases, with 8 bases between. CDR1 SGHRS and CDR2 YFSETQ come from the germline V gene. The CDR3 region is CASSLVAGDTQYF. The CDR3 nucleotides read TGCGCCAGCAGCTTGGTGGCAGGGGATACGCAGTATTTT.